These T cell receptor beta chains were read from a single sample in a study of PD-L1 blockade in urothelial cancer. The repertoire was sequenced with immunoSEQ multiplex PCR; TCRdb's copy has only in-frame clones and lacks some. Counted here are about 76,000 clones, around 93% occurring once; the ten biggest clones make up around 0.9%. The sequences come from PBMCs, collected around atezolizumab (anti-PD-L1) treatment. The receptors were sampled from a woman aged 80 or over with urothelial cancer. CDR3s leave out the opening cysteine and the closing phenylalanine or tryptophan. Not every row has a clone size; where given, it reads once, few, many or a size class.

clone_size j_call v_call cdr3_aa
- TRBJ2-3 TRBV5-1 ASSVTRGTDTQY
- TRBJ2-7 TRBV5-1 ASSGQGSEQY
- TRBJ2-1 TRBV7-9 ASSISGSRNEQF
once TRBJ1-1 TRBV7-2 ASSLSLNTEAF
- TRBJ1-1 TRBV30 AWSVGVRAEAF
- TRBJ2-3 TRBV11-2 ASSLAADRQY
- TRBJ2-7 TRBV27 ASSHRDSPLMDEQY
- TRBJ1-1 TRBV29-1 SVTGDRNTEAF
- TRBJ1-1 TRBV7-2 ASSRTQGAVNTEAF
- TRBJ1-5 TRBV11-2 ASSLRGNQPQH
- TRBJ2-1 TRBV9 ASNSGSSYNEQF
few TRBJ1-3 TRBV28 ASSPVSGRNTIY
- TRBJ2-3 TRBV28 ASSSRLAEVFGTDTQY
- TRBJ2-1 TRBV7-2 ASSLAVRTNNEQF
- TRBJ2-7 TRBV19 ASSIGRRVPAYEQY
- TRBJ1-5 TRBV30 AWSRLDQPQH
- TRBJ2-1 TRBV4-1 ASSGPGRSPQF
once TRBJ1-4 TRBV2 ASQAEKLF
- TRBJ2-7 TRBV10-3 AISPQRSSYEQY
few TRBJ1-1 TRBV19 ASSIRPRGTEAF
- TRBJ2-1 TRBV5-1 ASSLEGLAGGDEQF
once TRBJ1-1 TRBV19 ASGGQGRVAF
- TRBJ2-7 TRBV10-3 ASGGSGSSYEQY
- TRBJ2-7 TRBV9 ASSVDYRSYEQY
- TRBJ2-7 TRBV7-6 ASSLGAGRGDYEQY
- TRBJ2-7 TRBV2 ASSVYRDYEQY
- TRBJ2-1 TRBV4-2 ASSQGTAHNEQF
- TRBJ1-2 TRBV5-4 ASSITGVYGYT
- TRBJ1-1 TRBV13 ASSSLPLGQVNGAF
- TRBJ2-5 TRBV9 ASSVGAGGPQETQY
- TRBJ1-2 TRBV10-3 AITEDRDYGYT
- TRBJ1-2 TRBV5-1 ASSPEGVRGYT
- TRBJ2-1 TRBV10-1 ASPLCGRANEQF
- TRBJ1-5 TRBV27 ASSPPDQPQH
- TRBJ2-7 TRBV4-2 ASSQVGAGYEQY
- TRBJ2-5 TRBV7-6 ASSGRSGTSARQY
- TRBJ1-4 TRBV6-1 ASNTGTTNEKLF
- TRBJ2-1 TRBV27 ASSPDLIEDNEQF
- TRBJ1-1 TRBV19 ASSIVNQVITEAF
- TRBJ1-2 TRBV6-1 ASSEAGQGYGYT
- TRBJ2-7 TRBV5-1 ASSPGGGLMGEQY
- TRBJ1-2 TRBV28 ASTQGGPHGYT
- TRBJ1-5 TRBV7-3 ASSSGSNQPQH